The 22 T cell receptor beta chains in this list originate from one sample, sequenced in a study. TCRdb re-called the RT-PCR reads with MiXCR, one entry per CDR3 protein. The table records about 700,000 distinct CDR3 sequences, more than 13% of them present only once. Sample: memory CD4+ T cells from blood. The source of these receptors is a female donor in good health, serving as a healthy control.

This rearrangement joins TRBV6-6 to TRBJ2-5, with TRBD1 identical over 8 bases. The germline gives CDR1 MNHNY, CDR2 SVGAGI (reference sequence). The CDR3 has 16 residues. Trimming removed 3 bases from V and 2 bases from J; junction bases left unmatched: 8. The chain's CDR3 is CASSYSTGALQETQYF. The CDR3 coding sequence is TGTGCCAGCAGTTATTCGACAGGGGCCCTTCAAGAGACCCAGTACTTC.

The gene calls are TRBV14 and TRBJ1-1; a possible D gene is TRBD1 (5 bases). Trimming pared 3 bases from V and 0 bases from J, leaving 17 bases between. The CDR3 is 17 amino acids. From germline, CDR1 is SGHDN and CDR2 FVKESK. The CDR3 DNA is TGTGCCAGCAGCCATAGACAGTCAATATCCATGAACACTGAAGCTTTCTTT. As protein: CASSHRQSISMNTEAFF.

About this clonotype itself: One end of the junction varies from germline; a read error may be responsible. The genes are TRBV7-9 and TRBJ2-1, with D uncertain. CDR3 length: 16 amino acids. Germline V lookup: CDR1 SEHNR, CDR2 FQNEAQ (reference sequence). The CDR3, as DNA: TGTGCCAGCAGCTTAAGCTTCACTACTACCTACAGTGAGCAGTTCTTC. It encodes CASSLSFTTTYSEQFF. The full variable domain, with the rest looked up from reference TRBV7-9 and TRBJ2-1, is DTGVSQNPRHKITKRGQNVTFRCDPISEHNRLYWYRQTLGQGPEFLTYFQNEAQLEKSRLLSDRFSAERPKGSFSTLEIQRTEQGDSAMYLCASSLSFTTTYSEQFFGPGTRLTVL.

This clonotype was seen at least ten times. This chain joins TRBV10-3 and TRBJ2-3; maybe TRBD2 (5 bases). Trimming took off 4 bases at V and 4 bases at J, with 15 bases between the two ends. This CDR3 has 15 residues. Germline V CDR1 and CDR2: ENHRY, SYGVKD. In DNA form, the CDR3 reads TGTGCCATCAGTGGAGCGGCCACTGGCGCAGATACGCAGTATTTT. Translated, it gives CAISGAATGADTQYF.

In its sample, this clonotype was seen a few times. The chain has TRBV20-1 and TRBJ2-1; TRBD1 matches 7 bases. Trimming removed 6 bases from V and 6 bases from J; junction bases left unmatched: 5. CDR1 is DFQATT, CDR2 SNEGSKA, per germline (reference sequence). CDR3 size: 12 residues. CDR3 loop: CSAPWDSNEQFF. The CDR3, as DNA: TGCAGTGCACCCTGGGACAGCAATGAGCAGTTCTTC.

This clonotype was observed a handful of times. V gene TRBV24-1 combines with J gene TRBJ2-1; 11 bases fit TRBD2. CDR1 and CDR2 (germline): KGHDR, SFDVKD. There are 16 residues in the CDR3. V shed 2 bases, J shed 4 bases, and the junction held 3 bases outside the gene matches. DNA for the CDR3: TGTGCCACCAGTGATTCCGGGACTAGCGGATACAATGAGCAGTTCTTC. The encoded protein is CATSDSGTSGYNEQFF.

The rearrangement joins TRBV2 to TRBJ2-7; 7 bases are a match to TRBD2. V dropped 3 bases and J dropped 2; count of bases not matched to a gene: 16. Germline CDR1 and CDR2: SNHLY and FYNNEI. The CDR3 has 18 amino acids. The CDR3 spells CASSDARRKTSSPYEQYF. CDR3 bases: TGTGCCAGCAGTGACGCCCGTCGTAAGACTAGCTCCCCCTACGAGCAGTACTTC.

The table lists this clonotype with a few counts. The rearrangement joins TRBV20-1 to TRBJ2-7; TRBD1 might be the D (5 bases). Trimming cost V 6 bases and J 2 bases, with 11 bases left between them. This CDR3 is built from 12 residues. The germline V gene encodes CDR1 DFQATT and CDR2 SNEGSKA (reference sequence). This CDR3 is CSAHEGAYEQYF. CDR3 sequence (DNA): TGCAGTGCGCACGAAGGGGCCTACGAGCAGTACTTC.

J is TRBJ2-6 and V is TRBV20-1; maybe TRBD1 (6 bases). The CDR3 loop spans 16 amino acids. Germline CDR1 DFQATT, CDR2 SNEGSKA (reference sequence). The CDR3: CSAAPQGISGANVLTF. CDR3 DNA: TGCAGCGCAGCCCCCCAGGGGATCTCTGGGGCCAACGTCCTGACTTTC.

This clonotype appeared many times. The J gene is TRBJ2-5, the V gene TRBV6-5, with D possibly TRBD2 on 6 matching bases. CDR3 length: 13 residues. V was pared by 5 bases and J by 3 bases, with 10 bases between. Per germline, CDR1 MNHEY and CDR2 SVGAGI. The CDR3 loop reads CASSVPGEETQYF. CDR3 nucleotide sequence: TGTGCCAGCAGTGTTCCGGGAGAAGAGACCCAGTACTTC.

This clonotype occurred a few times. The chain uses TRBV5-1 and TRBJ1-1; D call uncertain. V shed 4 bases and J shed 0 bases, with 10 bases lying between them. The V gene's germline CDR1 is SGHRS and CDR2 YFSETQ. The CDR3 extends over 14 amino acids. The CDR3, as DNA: TGCGCCAGCAGCGCTTCCGGTATGAACACTGAAGCTTTCTTT. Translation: CASSASGMNTEAFF.

CDR3 amino acids: CASKGQGAVSNQPQHF. The DNA of the CDR3 is TGTGCCAGCAAAGGTCAGGGGGCGGTTAGCAATCAGCCCCAGCATTTT. V usage is TRBV6-8 and J usage is TRBJ1-5; 8 nucleotides match TRBD1. The CDR3 length is 16 residues. The V segment lost 7 bases and the J segment 0 bases; nucleotides outside the gene matches: 8. Germline-derived CDR1 and CDR2 are MNHGY and SAAAGT.

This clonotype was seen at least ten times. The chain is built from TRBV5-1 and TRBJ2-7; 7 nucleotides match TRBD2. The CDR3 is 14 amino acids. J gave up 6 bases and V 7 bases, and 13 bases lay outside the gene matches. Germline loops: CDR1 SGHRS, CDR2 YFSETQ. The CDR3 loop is CASRTSPGYGEQYF. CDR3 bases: TGCGCCAGCCGGACTAGTCCGGGATACGGCGAGCAGTACTTC.

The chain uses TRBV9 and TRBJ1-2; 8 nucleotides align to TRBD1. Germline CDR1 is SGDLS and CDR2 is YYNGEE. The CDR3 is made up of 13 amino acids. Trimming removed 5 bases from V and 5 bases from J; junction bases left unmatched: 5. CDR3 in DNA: TGTGCCAGCAGACGGACAGGGAGGTATGGCTACACCTTC. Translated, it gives CASRRTGRYGYTF. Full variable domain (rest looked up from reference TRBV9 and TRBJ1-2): DSGVTQTPKHLITATGQRVTLRCSPRSGDLSVYWYQQSLDQGLQFLIQYYNGEERAKGNILERFSAQQFPDLHSELNLSSLELGDSALYFCASRRTGRYGYTFGSGTRLTVV.

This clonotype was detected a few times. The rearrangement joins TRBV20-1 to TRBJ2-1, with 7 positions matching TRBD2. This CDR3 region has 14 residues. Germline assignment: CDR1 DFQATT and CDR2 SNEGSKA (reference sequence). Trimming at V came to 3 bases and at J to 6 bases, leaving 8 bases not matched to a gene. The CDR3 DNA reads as TGCAGTGCTAGCCTAGCGGTTCAAATCAATGAGCAGTTCTTC. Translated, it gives CSASLAVQINEQFF.

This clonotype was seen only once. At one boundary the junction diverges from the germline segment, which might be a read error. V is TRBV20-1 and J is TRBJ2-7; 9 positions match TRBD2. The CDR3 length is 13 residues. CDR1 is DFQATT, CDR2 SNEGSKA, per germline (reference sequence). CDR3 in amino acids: CSLASGRNYEKYF. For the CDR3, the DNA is TGCAGCTTAGCGAGCGGGAGGAACTACGAGAAGTACTTC.

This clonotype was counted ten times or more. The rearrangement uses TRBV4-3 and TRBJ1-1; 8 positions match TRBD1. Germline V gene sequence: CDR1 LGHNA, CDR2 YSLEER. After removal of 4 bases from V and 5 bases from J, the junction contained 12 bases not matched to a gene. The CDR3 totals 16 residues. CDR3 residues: CASSPAHGQGETEAFF. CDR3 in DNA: TGCGCCAGCAGCCCAGCTCACGGACAGGGAGAAACTGAAGCTTTCTTT.

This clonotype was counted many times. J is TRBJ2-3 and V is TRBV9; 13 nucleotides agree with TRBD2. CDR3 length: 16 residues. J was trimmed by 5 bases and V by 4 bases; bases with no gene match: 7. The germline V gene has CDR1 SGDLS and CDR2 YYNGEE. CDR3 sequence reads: CASSRRLAGGEDTQYF. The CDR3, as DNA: TGTGCCAGCAGCAGGCGACTAGCGGGAGGCGAAGATACGCAGTATTTT.

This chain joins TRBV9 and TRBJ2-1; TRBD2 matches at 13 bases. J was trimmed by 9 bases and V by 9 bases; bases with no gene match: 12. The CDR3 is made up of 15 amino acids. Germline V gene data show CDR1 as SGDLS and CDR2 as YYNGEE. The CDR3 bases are TGTGCCATCACCCCCGGGACTAGCGGGAACGGTGAGCAGTTCTTC. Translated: CAITPGTSGNGEQFF.

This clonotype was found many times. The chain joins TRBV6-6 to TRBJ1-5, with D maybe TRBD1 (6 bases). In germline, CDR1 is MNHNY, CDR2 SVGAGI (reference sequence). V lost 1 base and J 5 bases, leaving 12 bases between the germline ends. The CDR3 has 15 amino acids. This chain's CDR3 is CASSYYAGVDQPQHF. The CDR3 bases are TGTGCCAGCAGTTACTACGCAGGGGTCGATCAGCCCCAGCATTTT.

The CDR3 bases are TGTGCCAGCAGCCGACAGGGGCGGGATGAGCAGTTCTTC. As protein: CASSRQGRDEQFF. V usage is TRBV5-6 and J usage is TRBJ2-1; 8 bases fit TRBD1. This CDR3 comprises 13 residues. Germline loops: CDR1 SGHDT, CDR2 YYEEEE. The junction had 5 bases not matched to a gene; V was cut back by 4 bases and J by 8 bases.

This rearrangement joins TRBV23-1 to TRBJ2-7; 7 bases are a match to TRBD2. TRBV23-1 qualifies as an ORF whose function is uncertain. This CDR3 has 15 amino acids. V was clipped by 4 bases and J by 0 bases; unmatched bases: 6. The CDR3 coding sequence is TGCGCCAGCAGTCGGGGGGGGGGTTACTCCTACGAGCAGTACTTC. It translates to CASSRGGGYSYEQYF.